This T cell receptor beta chain was sequenced in a study of blood T cell repertoires in COVID-19. Study overall: COVID-19 samples, acute and convalescent, were from the United States, Italy and Spain. Sources were T cells, B-cell-depleted T cells, or PBMCs; the material itself was cDNA or gDNA.

The CDR3 covers 18 residues. Germline CDR1 SNHLY, CDR2 FYNNEI. V trimming: 2 bases; J trimming: 0 bases; junction bases outside the gene matches: 11. How the authors handled the data: Scientists estimated how many nucleated cells there were by amplifying reference gene primers. Repertoires were generated with immunoSEQ multiplex PCR, while TCRdb's copy carries only in-frame clones and drops some. The DNA was the basis for D and trimming; V, J and clone size are from that table. The sample shows some 150,000 clones, approximately 78% of them seen only once. The V gene is TRBV2, the J gene TRBJ1-2, with TRBD1 matching over 8 bases. This clonotype was sampled from a woman aged 80 or over with acute or convalescent COVID-19. Sequenced sample: peripheral blood. This chain's CDR3 is CASSERGTGTYTNYGYTF. CDR3 sequence (DNA): TGTGCCAGCAGTGAAAGGGGGACAGGCACCTACACTAACTATGGCTACACCTTC.